This TCR beta chain is from a study of technical replicates of blood from a few donors (dated by TCRdb to 2016 to 2017). In regard to this clone: Its antigen is unknown. There are no base qualities to consult, and no much larger clone falls within one base.

From V the trimming removes 5 bases and from J it removes 4 bases, while the gene matches leave 3 bases of the junction unaccounted for. Spanning cysteine to phenylalanine, the CDR3 consists of 14 amino acids. Only the CDR3 part of the read is kept: 42 bases, read in frame from the first base. CDR1 and CDR2 are read off the germline V gene as SGHVS and FQNEAQ. The library was made by the immunoSEQ multiplex PCR assay. TCRdb stores this immuneACCESS table with in-frame sequences only. Part of the clones is absent; in the studies checked, under half of the shortfall reflects unresolved V genes, and no reason is known for the rest. This sample holds around 71,000 clones; roughly 92% were observed only once. 0.41% of the sample lies in the top ten.

The sample comprised T cells isolated from PBMCs. This receptor chain uses TRBV7-8 and TRBJ1-2, with 11 central nucleotides matching TRBD1. The sequence came from a human donor in good health. The CDR3 protein is CASSPGQGGYGYTF. The nucleotide sequence reads TGTGCCAGCAGCCCGGGACAGGGGGGCTATGGCTACACCTTC. Outside the CDR3, residues come from the reference TRBV7-8 and TRBJ1-2 proteins, so the full variable domain is: GAGVSQSPRYKVAKRGQDVALRCDPISGHVSLFWYQQALGQGPEFLTYFQNEAQLDKSGLPSDRFFAERPEGSVSTLKIQRTQQEDSAVYLCASSPGQGGYGYTFGSGTRLTVV.